These 31 T cell receptor beta chains were all obtained from the same sample, sequenced in a study of T cell changes during pregnancy in multiple sclerosis. Sequencing used immunoSEQ multiplex PCR; TCRdb keeps in-frame clones, though not all of them. The data show fewer than 80,000 clones, over 80% seen once. The sample was peripheral blood, taken in the third trimester of pregnancy. The source of these receptors is a female donor in good health, enrolled as a control in a pregnancy study.

With respect to this clone: The same CDR3 is also encoded by other DNA sequences in this sample. This chain links TRBV9 with TRBJ1-2; tentative D call: TRBD1 (5 bases). The CDR3 sequence is 13 residues long. Germline assignment: CDR1 SGDLS and CDR2 YYNGEE. With 1 base removed from V and 1 base from J, the gap between germline ends came to 5 bases. CDR3 sequence: CASSVQGNYGYTF. In DNA, the CDR3 is TGTGCCAGCAGCGTACAGGGTAACTATGGCTACACCTTC.

This chain connects TRBV7-2 to TRBJ1-1; 7 nucleotides agree with TRBD1. CDR3 length: 15 residues. CDR1 is SGHTA, CDR2 FQGNSA, per germline. J was trimmed by 7 bases and V by 5 bases; bases with no gene match: 13. The CDR3 protein is CASSPRTGRTVEAFF. For the CDR3, the DNA is TGTGCCAGCAGCCCGAGGACAGGACGGACCGTTGAAGCTTTCTTT.

This chain joins TRBV27 and TRBJ2-7, with a tentative D call TRBD2 (6 bases). Trimming left V 3 bases short and J 6 bases short, with 12 bases between. The CDR3 runs to 13 residues. Germline V gene sequence: CDR1 MNHEY, CDR2 SMNVEV (reference sequence). CDR3 sequence (DNA): TGTGCCAGCAGTTTTGGACTATCCGCCGAGCAGTACTTC. Its translation: CASSFGLSAEQYF.

This clone came up once. The rearrangement joins TRBV7-2 to TRBJ1-5; weak D call: TRBD1 (6 bases). From germline, CDR1 is SGHTA and CDR2 FQGNSA. The ends were cut back, 3 bases at V and 2 bases at J, with 11 bases in the middle. The CDR3 is 15 amino acids. The DNA of the CDR3 is TGTGCCAGCAGCTTGTTTTCAGGGGGCAATCAGCCCCAGCATTTT. Amino acid sequence: CASSLFSGGNQPQHF.

Turning to this clone: In the same sample, other DNA sequences code for this CDR3. V gene TRBV7-9 combines with J gene TRBJ1-1, with a weak D call TRBD1 (6 bases). The CDR3 runs to 12 residues. Germline V gives CDR1 SEHNR, CDR2 FQNEAQ (reference sequence). V lost 8 bases and J lost 0, with 7 bases in between. The CDR3 DNA follows: TGTGCCAGCGACAGGCTGAACACTGAAGCTTTCTTT. It encodes CASDRLNTEAFF.

The rearrangement joins TRBV7-2 to TRBJ1-1; D is uncertain. Germline lookup yields CDR1 SGHTA and CDR2 FQGNSA. The CDR3 loop spans 10 amino acids. The V end was cut by 8 bases, the J end by 3 bases, with 4 bases between. As DNA, the CDR3 is TGTGCCAGCCCTTACACTGAAGCTTTCTTT. This gives the protein CASPYTEAFF.

V gene TRBV2 combines with J gene TRBJ1-4; TRBD1 matches at 7 bases. V shed 4 bases and J 7 bases; nucleotides not matched to a gene: 3. CDR3 size: 13 residues. The germline V gene encodes CDR1 SNHLY and CDR2 FYNNEI. CDR3 residues: CASSGGTAEKLFF. As DNA, the CDR3 is TGTGCCAGCAGTGGAGGGACAGCTGAAAAACTGTTTTTT. Supplemented by reference TRBV2 and TRBJ1-4, the full variable domain reads EPEVTQTPSHQVTQMGQEVILRCVPISNHLYFYWYRQILGQKVEFLVSFYNNEISEKSEIFDDQFSVERPDGSNFTLKIRSTKLEDSAMYFCASSGGTAEKLFFGSGTQLSVL.

This chain links TRBV27 with TRBJ1-5, with D possibly being TRBD1 (6 bases). V lost 4 bases, J lost 7 bases, and 14 bases lay in between. CDR3 length: 14 residues. CDR1 and CDR2 (germline): MNHEY, SMNVEV (reference sequence). The chain's CDR3 is CASSSLQGNQPQHF. The CDR3 DNA reads TGTGCCAGCAGTTCCCTACAGGGTAACCAGCCCCAGCATTTT.

The rearrangement uses TRBV7-3 and TRBJ1-1; no clear D gene. In germline, CDR1 is SGHTA, CDR2 FQGTGA. The CDR3 has 13 amino acids. Trimming stripped 1 base from V and 1 base from J, with 4 bases between. The CDR3 nucleotides read TGTGCCAGCAGCTTAATTCAGAACACTGAAGCTTTCTTT. Encoded protein: CASSLIQNTEAFF.

The rearrangement links TRBV5-6 to TRBJ1-2; 10 bases agree with TRBD1. The V and J ends lost 2 bases and 4 bases, in that order; junction bases with no gene match: 5. Per the germline V gene, CDR1 is SGHDT and CDR2 is YYEEEE. The CDR3 runs to 15 residues. CDR3: CASSLSGTGVYGYTF. The DNA for the CDR3 is TGTGCCAGCAGCTTATCCGGGACAGGGGTCTATGGCTACACCTTC. Full variable domain (missing parts from reference TRBV5-6 and TRBJ1-2): DAGVTQSPTHLIKTRGQQVTLRCSPKSGHDTVSWYQQALGQGPQFIFQYYEEEERQRGNFPDRFSGHQFPNYSSELNVNALLLGDSALYLCASSLSGTGVYGYTFGSGTRLTVV.

This rearrangement joins TRBV6-5 to TRBJ2-7; D perhaps matches TRBD2 (7 bases). Germline V gene data show CDR1 as MNHEY and CDR2 as SVGAGI. CDR3 length: 14 residues. Trimming removed 7 bases at V and 5 bases at J, with 18 bases between. The CDR3 loop reads CASTAGAPLDEQYF. For the CDR3, the DNA is TGTGCCAGCACCGCGGGGGCCCCTCTAGACGAGCAGTACTTC.

The V gene is TRBV27, the J gene TRBJ2-7; D ambiguous. V was cut by 4 bases and J by 5 bases, with 6 bases left in between. The CDR3 is 11 residues long. Germline values: CDR1 MNHEY, CDR2 SMNVEV (reference sequence). CDR3 sequence: CASSSSHEQYF. CDR3 nucleotides: TGTGCCAGCAGTTCTTCTCACGAGCAGTACTTC.

This clone appeared a single time. V is TRBV21-1 and J is TRBJ1-5; the table's D call, TRBD1, was not checked against the DNA. TRBV21-1 is tagged as a pseudogene. The CDR3 loop spans 16 amino acids. The CDR3 region is CASSGRDRNSNQPQHF. CDR3 sequence (DNA): TGTGCCAGCAGCGGCCGGGACAGGAATAGCAATCAGCCCCAGCATTTT.

This clone was detected only once. The rearrangement links TRBV30 to TRBJ2-7, with 9 bases matching TRBD1. The germline CDR1 and CDR2 sequences are GTSNPN and SVGIG (reference sequence). The CDR3 length is 14 residues. V lost 5 bases to trimming and J lost 1 base; unmatched junction nucleotides: 6. CDR3: CAWSHGTGSYEQYF. The CDR3 nucleotides read TGTGCCTGGTCTCACGGGACAGGGTCCTACGAGCAGTACTTC.

This chain uses TRBV18 with TRBJ1-4; 7 bases are shared with TRBD1. After removal of 2 bases from V and 6 bases from J, the junction contained 3 bases not matched to a gene. Germline V gives CDR1 KGHSH, CDR2 LQKENI. CDR3 size: 14 residues. The chain's CDR3 is CASSPKGADEKLFF. The CDR3 DNA sequence: TGTGCCAGCTCACCAAAGGGGGCTGATGAAAAACTGTTTTTT.

This clone was observed a few times. The chain employs TRBV29-1 and TRBJ1-1, with TRBD1 as a possible D gene (6 bases). Germline CDR1 is SQVTM and CDR2 is ANQGSEA. Deletions cut 7 bases from V and 0 bases from J, with 12 bases between. The CDR3 sequence is 13 residues long. The CDR3 DNA reads as TGCAGCGGCCAAGGGGGTTTGAACACTGAAGCTTTCTTT. Amino acids: CSGQGGLNTEAFF. Variable domain in full (rest from reference TRBV29-1 and TRBJ1-1): SAVISQKPSRDICQRGTSLTIQCQVDSQVTMMFWYRQQPGQSLTLIATANQGSEATYESGFVIDKFPISRPNLTFSTLTVSNMSPEDSSIYLCSGQGGLNTEAFFGQGTRLTVV.

The J gene is TRBJ2-3, the V gene TRBV6-7, with D possibly TRBD1 on 5 matching bases. TRBV6-7 is marked as an open reading frame, function uncertain. This CDR3 comprises 11 residues. Between the trimmed V and J ends, which lost 8 bases and 5 bases, there was a span of 8 bases. Here the CDR3 reads CASGRGDTQYF. For the CDR3, the DNA is TGTGCCAGCGGAAGGGGAGATACGCAGTATTTT.

The genes are TRBV7-9 and TRBJ1-2; possible D gene TRBD1, 6 bases. The length of the CDR3 is 15 residues. Germline loops: CDR1 SEHNR, CDR2 FQNEAQ (reference sequence). The V gene lost 5 bases and the J gene lost 4 bases, with 17 bases spanning the gap. The CDR3 sequence is CASSIQGPIGYGYTF. DNA for the CDR3: TGTGCCAGCAGCATACAGGGTCCCATAGGCTATGGCTACACCTTC. Looking up the rest from reference TRBV7-9 and TRBJ1-2 gives the full variable domain: DTGVSQNPRHKITKRGQNVTFRCDPISEHNRLYWYRQTLGQGPEFLTYFQNEAQLEKSRLLSDRFSAERPKGSFSTLEIQRTEQGDSAMYLCASSIQGPIGYGYTFGSGTRLTVV.

The chain uses TRBV19 and TRBJ2-7; no clear D gene. Germline loops: CDR1 LNHDA, CDR2 SQIVND (reference sequence). V was clipped by 1 base and J by 2 bases, with 6 bases between them. The CDR3 runs 13 residues. The CDR3 sequence: CASSIAFPYEQYF. The CDR3 DNA is TGTGCCAGTAGTATAGCATTTCCCTACGAGCAGTACTTC.

The rearrangement links TRBV7-3 to TRBJ2-1; weak D call: TRBD2 (6 bases). V was shortened by 2 bases and J by 4 bases, with 9 bases between the two germline ends. Germline CDR1 and CDR2: SGHTA and FQGTGA. The CDR3 spans 14 residues. The CDR3 spells CASSLQGLYNEQFF. CDR3 bases: TGTGCCAGCAGCTTACAGGGACTTTACAATGAGCAGTTCTTC.

This sequence joins TRBV4-1 and TRBJ2-1; tentative D call: TRBD1 (6 bases). Germline CDR1 is MGHRA and CDR2 is YSYEKL. This CDR3 comprises 16 residues. V was shortened by 0 bases and J by 2 bases, with 11 bases between the two germline ends. CDR3 region: CASSQEGGSAYNEQFF. The CDR3 nucleotides are TGCGCCAGCAGCCAAGAAGGGGGAAGCGCCTACAATGAGCAGTTCTTC.

This clone was seen only once. CDR3 sequence: CASSERVSGSTDTQYF. The CDR3 bases are TGTGCCAGCAGTGAACGGGTTAGCGGGAGCACAGATACGCAGTATTTT. The chain is built from TRBV6-1 and TRBJ2-3; 7 bases are a match to TRBD2. Looked up from germline, CDR1 is MNHNS and CDR2 is SASEGT. This CDR3 is built from 16 residues. J lost 0 bases, V lost 2 bases, and 5 bases had no gene match.

The gene calls are TRBV30 and TRBJ2-1; 9 bases line up with TRBD2. The germline CDR1 and CDR2 sequences are GTSNPN and SVGIG (reference sequence). The CDR3 totals 15 residues. The junction had 0 bases not matched to a gene; V was cut back by 0 bases and J by 0 bases. The CDR3 sequence is CAWSVAGGSYNEQFF. The CDR3 DNA is TGTGCCTGGAGTGTAGCGGGGGGCTCCTACAATGAGCAGTTCTTC.

The rearrangement links TRBV7-2 to TRBJ2-1; the D gene is possibly TRBD2 (5 bases). Germline V gives CDR1 SGHTA, CDR2 FQGNSA. The CDR3 has 19 amino acids. Trimming removed 5 bases from V and 1 base from J, with 24 bases in between. The CDR3 DNA is TGTGCCAGCAGCCCCCGGCCCCGGACTCCCGGATTTTCCTACAATGAGCAGTTCTTC. Protein: CASSPRPRTPGFSYNEQFF.

This chain joins TRBV18 and TRBJ1-2; D gene ambiguous. Looked up from germline, CDR1 is KGHSH and CDR2 is LQKENI. V was trimmed by 3 bases and J by 5 bases, leaving 16 bases between them. This CDR3 has 15 residues. CDR3 loop: CASSPLEGAGYGYTF. The CDR3 DNA is TGTGCCAGCTCACCGCTGGAGGGCGCGGGGTATGGCTACACCTTC.

J is TRBJ2-3 and V is TRBV5-6; no clear D gene. Trimming removed 0 bases at V and 6 bases at J, with 8 bases between. Germline loops: CDR1 SGHDT, CDR2 YYEEEE. The CDR3 is 13 residues long. The CDR3 coding sequence is TGTGCCAGCAGCTTGGGGGCCCACGATACGCAGTATTTT. Its translation is CASSLGAHDTQYF. Looking up the rest from reference TRBV5-6 and TRBJ2-3 gives the full variable domain: DAGVTQSPTHLIKTRGQQVTLRCSPKSGHDTVSWYQQALGQGPQFIFQYYEEEERQRGNFPDRFSGHQFPNYSSELNVNALLLGDSALYLCASSLGAHDTQYFGPGTRLTVL.

V gene TRBV14 combines with J gene TRBJ1-1, with 7 positions matching TRBD1. This CDR3 has 14 residues. CDR1 and CDR2 (germline): SGHDN, FVKESK. J lost 4 bases, V lost 3 bases, and 5 bases had no gene match. This chain's CDR3 is CASSHRQGGTEAFF. In DNA, the CDR3 is TGTGCCAGCAGCCACCGACAGGGAGGCACTGAAGCTTTCTTT.

The rearrangement links TRBV2 to TRBJ1-4; TRBD1 matches at 8 bases. Germline V gene data show CDR1 as SNHLY and CDR2 as FYNNEI. CDR3 size: 18 residues. The V gene end was trimmed by 8 bases and the J gene end by 8 bases; junction bases not matched to a gene: 22. CDR3 amino acids: CASATDKTTGTGLEKLFF. CDR3 bases: TGTGCCAGCGCCACCGACAAAACCACCGGGACAGGCTTGGAAAAACTGTTTTTT.

CDR3 bases: TGTGCCAGCTCACCACAAAACGGGAGAACAGATACGCAGTATTTT. Translated, it gives CASSPQNGRTDTQYF. V gene TRBV18 combines with J gene TRBJ2-3; D possibly corresponds to TRBD2 (6 bases). V lost 1 base, J lost 3 bases, and 11 bases lay in between. The germline gives CDR1 KGHSH, CDR2 LQKENI. This CDR3 region has 15 residues.

J is TRBJ2-7 and V is TRBV6-5; no clear D. Germline V gives CDR1 MNHEY, CDR2 SVGAGI. V shed 0 bases and J shed 3 bases, with 12 bases lying between them. CDR3 size: 15 residues. The CDR3 nucleotides are TGTGCCAGCAGTTACTCACCGGGTACGGGCTACGAGCAGTACTTC. This codes for CASSYSPGTGYEQYF.

The rearrangement uses TRBV10-3 and TRBJ1-2; D is perhaps TRBD1 (5 bases). The ends were cut back, 4 bases at V and 5 bases at J, with 14 bases in the middle. Per the germline V gene, CDR1 is ENHRY and CDR2 is SYGVKD. This CDR3 is built from 14 residues. CDR3: CAISVAGPGYGYTF. The CDR3 coding sequence is TGTGCCATCAGTGTTGCGGGGCCCGGGTATGGCTACACCTTC.